This record concerns one T cell receptor beta chain sequence. Per the authors' pipeline: Amplification of reference gene primers was used by the study to estimate nucleated cell counts. Clones were sequenced by immunoSEQ multiplex PCR, and TCRdb holds only the in-frame ones, with some missing. D and trimming were read from the DNA, whereas the V and J calls and clone size are those reported in that table. The sample yields over 150,000 clones, about 90% seen once. This sample is drawn from a study of blood T cell repertoires in COVID-19. Study summary: Specimens from acute and convalescent COVID-19 originated in the United States, Italy and Spain. PBMCs, B-cell-depleted T cells, or T cells provided the cDNA or gDNA that made up the material.

In germline, CDR1 is KGHSH, CDR2 LQKENI. The CDR3 totals 15 residues. Germline trimming cut 3 bases from V and 2 bases from J; bases unmatched to any gene: 1. This receptor was identified in a man aged 45 to 65 with acute or convalescent COVID-19. Material: peripheral blood. The rearrangement uses TRBV18 and TRBJ2-7, with 13 bases aligning to TRBD2. This chain's CDR3 is CASSPGLAGTYEQYF. Written as DNA, the CDR3 is TGTGCCAGCTCACCGGGACTAGCGGGGACCTACGAGCAGTACTTC.